Listed below are T cell receptor beta chains from one sample, sequenced in a study of a mutant IDH1 vaccine in newly diagnosed glioma. Some clones are missing from TCRdb's copy, which holds only in-frame ones; the method was immunoSEQ multiplex PCR. The sample contains about 32,000 clones, around four fifths of which appear only once. These receptors have no known antigen. Sequenced here: PBMCs, sampled from a glioma patient whose treatment included an IDH1 peptide vaccine. The receptors stem from a man in his forties with glioma. Some clones in this sample may be carry-over from other donors' samples. Both conserved end residues are part of each CDR3. The D gene is left open where the match is weak. Not every row has a clone size; where given, it reads once, few, many or a size class.

size	D	V	J	CDR3	DNA
.	TRBD2	TRBV6-4	TRBJ2-3	CASSVAGGRTDTQYF	TGTGCCAGCAGCGTAGCGGGGGGCCGCACAGATACGCAGTATTTT
.	.	TRBV6-1	TRBJ1-6	CASNRDPHYAPLHF	TGTGCCAGCAATCGGGACCCCCATTATGCACCCCTCCACTTT
.	.	TRBV6-1	TRBJ2-5	CASSVGETQYF	TGTGCCAGCAGTGTAGGAGAGACCCAGTACTTC
once	TRBD2	TRBV7-9	TRBJ2-1	CASSRLSGSSYNEQFF	TGTGCCAGCAGCCGACTGAGCGGGAGCTCCTACAATGAGCAGTTCTTC
once	TRBD1	TRBV2	TRBJ1-5	CASSDSQGGHQPQHF	TGTGCCAGCAGTGATTCGCAGGGGGGACATCAGCCCCAGCATTTT
.	TRBD2	TRBV7-8	TRBJ2-5	CASSLTLAGEQETQYF	TGTGCCAGCAGCTTAACCCTAGCGGGGGAGCAAGAGACCCAGTACTTC
.	.	TRBV5-4	TRBJ2-7	CASSLTRGRNEQYF	TGTGCCAGCAGCTTGACCAGGGGCAGGAACGAGCAGTACTTC
few	.	TRBV5-6	TRBJ1-5	CASSYLLGQTQSGPQHF	TGTGCCAGCAGCTACCTACTAGGACAGACTCAATCAGGGCCCCAGCATTTT
.	TRBD1	TRBV5-5	TRBJ1-1	CASSRTGTGGALSEAFF	TGTGCCAGCAGCCGAACCGGGACAGGGGGCGCATTATCTGAAGCTTTCTTT
.	TRBD1	TRBV4-1	TRBJ1-5	CASSQEGTGFGNQPQHF	TGCGCCAGCAGCCAAGAGGGGACAGGGTTTGGCAATCAGCCCCAGCATTTT
once	.	TRBV18	TRBJ1-2	CDPDGYNYGYTF	TGTGACCCCGATGGGTATAACTATGGCTACACCTTC
.	.	TRBV5-1	TRBJ2-1	CASSLADRYNEQFF	TGCGCCAGCAGCTTGGCCGACAGATACAATGAGCAGTTCTTC
.	.	TRBV7-9	TRBJ2-3	CASSSGAAYLTDTQYF	TGTGCCAGCAGCTCGGGGGCCGCGTATCTCACAGATACGCAGTATTTT
.	TRBD2	TRBV5-1	TRBJ2-3	CASGDPSGGAIDTQYF	TGCGCCAGCGGGGATCCTAGCGGGGGGGCCATTGATACGCAGTATTTT
once	TRBD1	TRBV7-2	TRBJ1-5	CASSLVPGGDQPQHF	TGTGCCAGCAGCTTAGTCCCAGGGGGCGATCAGCCCCAGCATTTT
.	.	TRBV5-6	TRBJ2-3	CASSRDAGASTDTQYF	TGTGCCAGCAGCCGGGATGCAGGGGCCAGCACAGATACGCAGTATTTT
.	.	TRBV19	TRBJ1-4	CASSIGPDEKLFF	TGTGCCAGTAGTATAGGGCCGGACGAAAAACTGTTTTTT
few	.	TRBV7-3	TRBJ2-3	CASSRDGRTDTQYF	TGTGCCAGCAGCCGAGACGGTCGCACAGATACGCAGTATTTT
.	.	TRBV4-3	TRBJ2-2	CASSQLSNTGELFF	TGCGCCAGCAGCCAACTTTCTAACACCGGGGAGCTGTTTTTT
.	.	TRBV18	TRBJ1-2	CASSPHYGYTF	TGTGCCAGCTCACCACACTATGGCTACACCTTC
.	.	TRBV7-2	TRBJ2-2	CASSLAGTISTGELFF	TGTGCCAGCAGCTTAGCGGGGACAATTTCCACCGGGGAGCTGTTTTTT
.	.	TRBV27	TRBJ1-1	CASSWGGNTEAFF	TGTGCCAGCAGTTGGGGTGGGAACACTGAAGCTTTCTTT
.	.	TRBV10-3	TRBJ1-3	CAISELGAGAGNTIYF	TGTGCCATCAGTGAACTTGGGGCAGGGGCTGGAAACACCATATATTTT
.	TRBD1	TRBV29-1	TRBJ1-1	CSAWDRGANTEAFF	TGCAGCGCCTGGGACAGGGGAGCGAACACTGAAGCTTTCTTT
once	.	TRBV5-8	TRBJ2-7	CASLFGTLTMEQYF	TGTGCCAGCTTATTCGGGACGCTAACTATGGAGCAGTACTTC
.	TRBD1	TRBV5-1	TRBJ1-1	CASSEGQWPEAFF	TGCGCCAGCAGCGAGGGACAGTGGCCTGAAGCTTTCTTT
once	.	TRBV15	TRBJ2-2	CATSRNSGMGGELFF	TGTGCCACCAGCAGAAACAGTGGGATGGGCGGGGAGCTGTTTTTT
.	.	TRBV5-6	TRBJ2-1	CASSLGRGRDEQFF	TGTGCCAGCAGCTTGGGGAGAGGAAGGGATGAGCAGTTCTTC
.	TRBD1	TRBV7-8	TRBJ1-1	CASSPRDRVTTEAFF	TGTGCCAGCAGCCCCAGGGACAGGGTCACCACTGAAGCTTTCTTT
.	TRBD1	TRBV18	TRBJ1-4	CASSPTGTASNEKLFF	TGTGCCAGCTCACCAACCGGGACAGCGAGTAATGAAAAACTGTTTTTT
.	.	TRBV9	TRBJ2-7	CASSEEFSAEQYF	TGTGCCAGTTCCGAGGAGTTTTCGGCCGAGCAGTACTTC
.	.	TRBV10-3	TRBJ2-7	CAISDRASSSYEQYF	TGTGCCATCAGTGATCGGGCCTCGAGCTCCTACGAGCAGTACTTC
.	.	TRBV5-6	TRBJ1-2	CASMGFSNQKNYGYTF	TGTGCCAGCATGGGTTTCAGCAACCAAAAAAACTATGGCTACACCTTC
.	.	TRBV19	TRBJ2-7	CASSGPSSYEQYF	TGTGCCAGTAGTGGACCAAGTTCCTACGAGCAGTACTTC
.	.	TRBV7-9	TRBJ2-5	CASSLWAETQYF	TGTGCCAGCAGCTTATGGGCGGAGACCCAGTACTTC
.	.	TRBV6-5	TRBJ1-2	CASNRGASNYGYTF	TGTGCCAGCAACCGGGGGGCCTCGAACTATGGCTACACCTTC
.	TRBD1	TRBV10-3	TRBJ2-5	CAISGPDGTGFQETQYF	TGTGCCATCAGTGGACCAGATGGGACAGGGTTCCAAGAGACCCAGTACTTC
.	.	TRBV11-2	TRBJ1-1	CASGGGPNTEAFF	TGTGCCAGCGGGGGAGGACCGAACACTGAAGCTTTCTTT
.	TRBD1	TRBV4-1	TRBJ2-7	CASSQSDRSYEQYF	TGCGCCAGCAGCCAATCGGACAGGTCCTACGAGCAGTACTTC
.	TRBD1	TRBV11-3	TRBJ1-1	CARPKNRGTGTEAFF	TGTGCCAGACCGAAGAACAGGGGGACGGGCACTGAAGCTTTCTTT
.	.	TRBV29-1	TRBJ2-7	CSVVQDYEQYF	TGCAGCGTTGTACAGGACTACGAGCAGTACTTC
.	.	TRBV7-2	TRBJ2-5	CASSLVGAGVGETQYF	TGTGCCAGCAGCTTAGTTGGGGCTGGGGTGGGGGAGACCCAGTACTTC
.	.	TRBV19	TRBJ2-7	CASGLRRGSEQYF	TGTGCCAGTGGGTTAAGACGGGGGTCCGAGCAGTACTTC
once	.	TRBV4-1	TRBJ1-2	CASSQEWGGWVTGYTF	TGCGCCAGCAGCCAAGAATGGGGTGGTTGGGTGACTGGCTACACCTTC
.	TRBD1	TRBV19	TRBJ2-2	CATRQGVNTGELFF	TGTGCCACCCGACAGGGAGTGAACACCGGGGAGCTGTTTTTT
.	.	TRBV11-2	TRBJ2-3	CASSLGLKNADTQYF	TGTGCCAGCAGCCTGGGACTGAAGAATGCAGATACGCAGTATTTT
.	TRBD1	TRBV7-9	TRBJ1-4	CASSSDRGDEKLFF	TGTGCCAGCAGCTCTGACAGGGGAGATGAAAAACTGTTTTTT
.	TRBD1	TRBV7-9	TRBJ1-1	CASSLGQIIVYTEAFF	TGTGCCAGCAGCTTGGGACAGATAATTGTGTACACTGAAGCTTTCTTT
few	TRBD1	TRBV29-1	TRBJ1-2	CSPYSMGQHGYTF	TGCAGCCCTTATTCGATGGGACAGCATGGCTACACCTTC
.	TRBD1	TRBV10-3	TRBJ2-5	CAISGGTGFQETQYF	TGTGCCATCAGTGGGGGGACAGGGTTTCAGGAGACCCAGTACTTC
.	.	TRBV7-9	TRBJ2-5	CASSPIVETQYF	TGTGCCAGCAGCCCCATAGTTGAGACCCAGTACTTC
few	.	TRBV6-1	TRBJ2-4	CASSESEGPDIQYF	TGTGCCAGCAGTGAATCGGAGGGTCCGGACATTCAGTACTTC
.	.	TRBV15	TRBJ2-5	CATSRGGTEETQYF	TGTGCCACCTCGAGAGGGGGGACGGAGGAGACCCAGTACTTC
.	.	TRBV7-9	TRBJ1-5	CASSLAGDRGPQHF	TGTGCCAGCAGCTTAGCGGGGGATAGAGGGCCCCAGCATTTT